This T cell receptor beta chain was documented in a study of blood T cells in healthy people across ages. A J-beta primer mix and a sample-barcoded 5' primer were used in a second PCR of roughly 6 to 11 cycles. The template-switch adaptor was a 5' adaptor with 12 random nucleotides. It tagged each cDNA molecule. TCRdb re-called the 5' RACE reads through MiXCR, storing one row per CDR3 protein. This sample carries approximately 800,000 distinct CDR3 sequences, 30% to 45% of them seen once, and the ten largest clones take 10% to 15%. Whole-study results and caveats: There was no known CMV status for donors, so expanded clonotype changes were possibly confounded.

The donors, all healthy, were Caucasians living in Russia, aged roughly 6 to 100. The CDR3 consists of 14 residues. V shed 7 bases and J 7 bases; nucleotides not matched to a gene: 9. Points on this clonotype: Its cognate antigen is unknown.

This chain uses TRBV12-3 or TRBV12-4 with TRBJ1-2, with 10 bases fitting TRBD1. The sequencing input was blood. This TCR derives from a man between 18 and 29 years old in good health. CDR3: CASNGDRGDFGYTF. CDR3 DNA: TGTGCCAGCAACGGGGACAGGGGAGACTTTGGCTACACCTTC.